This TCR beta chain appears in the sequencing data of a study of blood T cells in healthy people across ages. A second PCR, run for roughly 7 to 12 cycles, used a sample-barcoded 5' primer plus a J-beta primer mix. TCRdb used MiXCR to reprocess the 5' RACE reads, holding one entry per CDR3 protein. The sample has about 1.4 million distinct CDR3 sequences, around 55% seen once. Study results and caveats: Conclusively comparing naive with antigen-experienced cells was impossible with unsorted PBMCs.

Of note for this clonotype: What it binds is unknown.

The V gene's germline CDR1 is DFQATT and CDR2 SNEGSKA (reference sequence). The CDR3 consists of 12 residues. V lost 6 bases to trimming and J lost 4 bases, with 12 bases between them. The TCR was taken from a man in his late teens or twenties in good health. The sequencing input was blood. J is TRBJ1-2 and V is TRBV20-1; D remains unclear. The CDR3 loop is CSAPEMGYGYTF. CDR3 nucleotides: TGCAGTGCCCCGGAAATGGGCTATGGCTACACCTTC.